The rows below give T cell receptor beta chains drawn from one sample of a study of cytomegalovirus exposure and HLA in healthy donors. Profiling relied on immunoSEQ multiplex PCR, and the TCRdb table lists in-frame clones only, not all of them. The data contain about 50,000 clones, approximately 85% of them singletons. The sequenced material came from PBMCs. The receptors originated from a boy aged 5-17 years in good health and CMV-seropositive. Each CDR3 is given with its conserved first and last residue. D genes are given only for firm matches. Only part of the rows carry a size: once, few, many, or a class if the clone is expanded.

cdr3_aa: CASRDRHTEAFF
cdr3_nt: TGTGCCAGCCGGGACAGACACACTGAAGCTTTCTTT
d_call: TRBD1
clone_size: .
j_call: TRBJ1-1
v_call: TRBV27

cdr3_aa: CASSPLAGGDSYNEQFF
cdr3_nt: TGTGCCAGCAGCCCCCTAGCGGGGGGGGACTCCTACAATGAGCAGTTCTTC
d_call: TRBD2
clone_size: .
j_call: TRBJ2-1
v_call: TRBV5-4

cdr3_aa: CASSLGPVGGRTDTQYF
cdr3_nt: TGTGCCAGCAGCTTAGGGCCCGTGGGAGGGAGGACAGATACGCAGTATTTT
d_call: TRBD2
clone_size: .
j_call: TRBJ2-3
v_call: TRBV7-2

cdr3_aa: CASSTFGGVTEAFF
cdr3_nt: TGTGCCAGTTCTACCTTCGGAGGGGTCACTGAAGCTTTCTTT
d_call: .
clone_size: .
j_call: TRBJ1-1
v_call: TRBV19

cdr3_aa: CASFLEAEQYF
cdr3_nt: TGTGCCAGCTTTCTCGAGGCCGAGCAGTACTTC
d_call: .
clone_size: .
j_call: TRBJ2-7
v_call: TRBV2

cdr3_aa: CASSPGGGYGYTF
cdr3_nt: TGTGCCAGCAGCCCTGGCGGGGGGTATGGCTACACCTTC
d_call: .
clone_size: .
j_call: TRBJ1-2
v_call: TRBV7-9

cdr3_aa: CASSVAGNRGIQETQYF
cdr3_nt: TGTGCCAGCAGCGTAGCTGGTAACAGGGGAATTCAAGAGACCCAGTACTTC
d_call: TRBD1
clone_size: .
j_call: TRBJ2-5
v_call: TRBV9

cdr3_aa: CASCPAATNEKLFF
cdr3_nt: TGTGCCAGCTGTCCCGCAGCAACTAATGAAAAACTGTTTTTT
d_call: .
clone_size: .
j_call: TRBJ1-4
v_call: TRBV6-1

cdr3_aa: CASSSQGSQPQHF
cdr3_nt: TGTGCCAGCAGCTCACAGGGGAGTCAGCCCCAGCATTTT
d_call: TRBD1
clone_size: once
j_call: TRBJ1-5
v_call: TRBV27

cdr3_aa: CASSEYFREEGYTF
cdr3_nt: TGTGCCAGCAGTGAATATTTTCGGGAGGAAGGCTACACCTTC
d_call: .
clone_size: .
j_call: TRBJ1-2
v_call: TRBV25-1

cdr3_aa: CASSYRGGNQPQHF
cdr3_nt: TGTGCCAGCAGTTATAGGGGCGGCAATCAGCCCCAGCATTTT
d_call: .
clone_size: .
j_call: TRBJ1-5
v_call: TRBV27

cdr3_aa: CASSMGTYTDTQYF
cdr3_nt: TGTGCCAGTAGTATGGGCACATACACAGATACGCAGTATTTT
d_call: .
clone_size: .
j_call: TRBJ2-3
v_call: TRBV19

cdr3_aa: CASGLDRGPNTEAFF
cdr3_nt: TGTGCTAGTGGTTTGGACAGGGGCCCGAACACTGAAGCTTTCTTT
d_call: TRBD1
clone_size: .
j_call: TRBJ1-1
v_call: TRBV12-5

cdr3_aa: CASSRAYNEQFF
cdr3_nt: TGTGCCAGCAGTCGGGCCTACAATGAGCAGTTCTTC
d_call: .
clone_size: .
j_call: TRBJ2-1
v_call: TRBV27

cdr3_aa: CASSVGMAFEAGELFF
cdr3_nt: TGTGCCAGCAGCGTAGGGATGGCCTTTGAGGCCGGGGAGCTGTTTTTT
d_call: .
clone_size: .
j_call: TRBJ2-2
v_call: TRBV9